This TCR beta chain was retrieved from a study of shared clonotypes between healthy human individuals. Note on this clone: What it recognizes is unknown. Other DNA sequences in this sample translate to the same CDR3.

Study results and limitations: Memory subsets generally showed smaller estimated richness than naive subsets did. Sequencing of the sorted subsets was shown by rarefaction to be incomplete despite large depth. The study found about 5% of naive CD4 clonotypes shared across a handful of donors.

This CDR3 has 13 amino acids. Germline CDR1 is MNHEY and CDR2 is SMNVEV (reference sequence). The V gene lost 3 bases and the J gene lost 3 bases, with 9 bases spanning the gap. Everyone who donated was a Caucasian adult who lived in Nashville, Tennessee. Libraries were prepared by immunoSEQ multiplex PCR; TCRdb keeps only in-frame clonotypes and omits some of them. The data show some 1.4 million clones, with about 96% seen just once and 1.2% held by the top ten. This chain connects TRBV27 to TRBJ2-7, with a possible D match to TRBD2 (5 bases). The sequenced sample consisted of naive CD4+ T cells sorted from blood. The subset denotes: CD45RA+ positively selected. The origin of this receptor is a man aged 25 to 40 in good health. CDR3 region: CASSFRGSYEQYF. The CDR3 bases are TGTGCCAGCAGTTTTCGGGGAAGCTACGAGCAGTACTTC.